The 22 T cell receptor beta chains listed next were all sequenced from one sample in a study of blood T cell repertoires in COVID-19. Sequencing used immunoSEQ multiplex PCR; TCRdb keeps in-frame clones, though not all of them. This sample has 350,000 to 450,000 clones, with approximately 86% found just once. The sequenced sample was peripheral blood. These receptors all come from a human donor in a cohort sampled during active COVID-19.

This clone was seen only once. The gene calls are TRBV6-6 and TRBJ2-5; TRBD2 aligns across 8 bases. Germline CDR1 MNHNY, CDR2 SVGAGI (reference sequence). V was pared by 6 bases and J by 11 bases, with 11 bases of the junction left unmatched. This CDR3 region has 13 residues. Written as DNA, the CDR3 is TGTGCCAGCAGAGAGACTACCGGGGGGGCGCAGTACTTC. Amino acid sequence: CASRETTGGAQYF.

The V gene is TRBV10-2, the J gene TRBJ2-1; no clear D gene. This CDR3 region has 16 residues. Germline-derived CDR1 and CDR2 are WSHSY and SAAADI. Deletions cut 0 bases from V and 0 bases from J, with 9 bases between. The chain's CDR3 is CASSESAANSYNEQFF. CDR3 DNA sequence: TGCGCCAGCAGTGAGTCTGCAGCGAACTCCTACAATGAGCAGTTCTTC.

The rearrangement uses TRBV4-1 and TRBJ2-7; tentative D call: TRBD2 (6 bases). V was shortened by 4 bases and J by 5 bases, with 18 bases between the two germline ends. Germline CDR1 is MGHRA and CDR2 is YSYEKL. The CDR3 is 15 amino acids. CDR3 protein: CASSPRASESHEQYF. The CDR3 DNA follows: TGCGCCAGCAGCCCCCGGGCTAGCGAGTCCCACGAGCAGTACTTC.

The CDR3 protein is CASSVGGSTYEQYF. DNA of the CDR3: TGTGCCAGTAGTGTTGGCGGGAGTACCTACGAGCAGTACTTC. The chain combines TRBV19 with TRBJ2-7, with 7 positions matching TRBD2. In germline, CDR1 is LNHDA, CDR2 SQIVND (reference sequence). The CDR3 covers 14 residues. Trimming took 5 bases from V and 2 from J; bases not matched to a gene: 6.

V usage is TRBV24-1 and J usage is TRBJ1-2, with a weak D call TRBD1 (6 bases). V was pared by 1 base and J by 7 bases, with 9 bases between. Germline CDR1 KGHDR, CDR2 SFDVKD. The CDR3 is made up of 13 amino acids. CDR3 bases: TGTGCCACCAGTGATTTTAGGGGGTCTGGCTACACCTTC. This encodes CATSDFRGSGYTF.

The rearrangement joins TRBV6-6 to TRBJ1-1; D perhaps matches TRBD1 (6 bases). The germline V and J ends were trimmed by 4 bases and 3 bases, with 12 bases remaining between them. Germline-derived CDR1 and CDR2 are MNHNY and SVGAGI (reference sequence). CDR3 size: 14 residues. The CDR3 DNA sequence: TGTGCCAGCAGTTTAGGGTACAGGGACACTGAAGCTTTCTTT. It translates to CASSLGYRDTEAFF.

This clone was counted a single time. This sequence joins TRBV7-2 and TRBJ2-3; D unclear. V shed 0 bases and J shed 7 bases, with 8 bases lying between them. The CDR3 consists of 13 residues. The germline V gene encodes CDR1 SGHTA and CDR2 FQGNSA. The CDR3 DNA is TGTGCCAGCAGCTTAGCCGAACCTAATACGCAGTATTTT. The encoded protein is CASSLAEPNTQYF.

The rearrangement links TRBV6-4 to TRBJ2-7, with TRBD2 identical over 14 bases. In germline, CDR1 is MRHNA, CDR2 SNTAGT. V lost 5 bases and J lost 5; bases outside the gene matches: 11. The length of the CDR3 is 17 residues. The CDR3 DNA reads as TGTGCCAGCAGTTGGGGGGGACTAGCGGGAGTATTTAACGAGCAGTACTTC. The encoded protein is CASSWGGLAGVFNEQYF.

The chain has TRBV3-1 (or the pseudogene TRBV3-2) and TRBJ2-5; 7 nucleotides match TRBD2. This CDR3 is 13 amino acids long. The junction had 3 bases not matched to a gene; V was cut back by 3 bases and J by 5 bases. In germline, CDR1 is LGHDT, CDR2 YNNKEL (reference sequence). The CDR3 region has the DNA TGTGCCAGCAGCCACACTAGCGTGGAGACCCAGTACTTC. Protein: CASSHTSVETQYF.

V and J are TRBV10-3 and TRBJ1-4; weak D call: TRBD1 (6 bases). The germline V gene has CDR1 ENHRY and CDR2 SYGVKD. V lost 6 bases and J lost 6, with 11 bases in between. The CDR3 consists of 13 residues. CDR3 amino acids: CAIRQGSHEKLFF. CDR3 in DNA: TGTGCCATCAGACAGGGATCTCATGAAAAACTGTTTTTT.

The V gene is TRBV6-6, the J gene TRBJ2-7, with 8 nucleotides matching TRBD1. V was clipped by 7 bases and J by 3 bases; unmatched bases: 5. The CDR3 runs 13 residues. The germline V gene has CDR1 MNHNY and CDR2 SVGAGI (reference sequence). The CDR3 region is CASIPGQGYEQYF. As DNA, the CDR3 is TGTGCCAGCATTCCCGGACAGGGCTACGAGCAGTACTTC.

This clone was seen only a few times. The chain carries TRBV18 and TRBJ2-7, with D tentatively TRBD2 (6 bases). The V end was cut by 8 bases, the J end by 3 bases, with 17 bases between. The germline CDR1 and CDR2 sequences are KGHSH and LQKENI. The CDR3 covers 14 residues. The CDR3 region has the DNA TGTGCCAGCCGGTCCCGGGAGAACAGCTACGAGCAGTACTTC. Its protein product is CASRSRENSYEQYF.

This clone occurred once. The CDR3, as DNA: TGTGCCAGCAGACAGGGGGCCTCTGGGGCCAACGTCCTGACTTTC. Translation: CASRQGASGANVLTF. V gene TRBV6-5 combines with J gene TRBJ2-6; 9 positions match TRBD1. Germline V CDR1 and CDR2: MNHEY, SVGAGI. J gave up 0 bases and V 6 bases, and 0 bases lay outside the gene matches. This CDR3 is 15 amino acids long.

V is TRBV3-1 (or the pseudogene TRBV3-2) and J is TRBJ2-1; TRBD2 agrees at 12 bases. The CDR3 loop spans 16 amino acids. The germline V gene encodes CDR1 LGHDT and CDR2 YNNKEL (reference sequence). The V segment lost 4 bases and the J segment 5 bases; nucleotides outside the gene matches: 6. The CDR3: CASSRSSGGAHNEQFF. For the CDR3, the DNA is TGTGCCAGCAGCCGTTCTAGCGGGGGGGCCCACAATGAGCAGTTCTTC.

This rearrangement joins TRBV7-3 to TRBJ2-3; D is perhaps TRBD2 (5 bases). CDR3 length equals 15 residues. CDR1 is SGHTA and CDR2 is FQGTGA in the germline V gene. The germline V and J ends were trimmed by 0 bases and 2 bases, with 9 bases remaining between them. The DNA for the CDR3 is TGTGCCAGCAGCTTAACGGGAGCTTTCACAGATACGCAGTATTTT. Translating it yields CASSLTGAFTDTQYF.

This sequence joins TRBV12-3 or TRBV12-4 and TRBJ1-2, with D perhaps matching TRBD1 (6 bases). V gave up 6 bases and J gave up 0 bases, with 8 bases separating them. The CDR3 runs to 13 residues. CDR3: CASSRTANYGYTF. The CDR3 DNA follows: TGTGCCAGCAGCAGGACAGCTAACTATGGCTACACCTTC.

The J gene is TRBJ2-1, the V gene TRBV19, with TRBD1 identical over 8 bases. The germline V gene has CDR1 LNHDA and CDR2 SQIVND (reference sequence). This CDR3 is 17 amino acids long. J gave up 5 bases and V 4 bases, and 13 bases lay outside the gene matches. CDR3 amino acids: CASSKGTGRYLDNEQFF. CDR3 sequence (DNA): TGTGCCAGTAGTAAAGGGACAGGAAGATATTTAGACAATGAGCAGTTCTTC.

This clone was seen just once. The rearrangement uses TRBV7-2 and TRBJ2-1; 12 nucleotides agree with TRBD2. The CDR3 covers 15 residues. Per germline, CDR1 SGHTA and CDR2 FQGNSA. Losses at the gene ends were 2 bases for V and 6 bases for J; bases not matched to a gene: 2. CDR3 coding DNA: TGTGCCAGCAGCTTAACACTAGCGGGGGGCAATGAGCAGTTCTTC. Encoded protein: CASSLTLAGGNEQFF.

This chain connects TRBV7-2 to TRBJ2-1; perhaps TRBD2 as D (5 bases). V lost 3 bases and J lost 5, with 8 bases in between. The germline CDR1 and CDR2 sequences are SGHTA and FQGNSA. The CDR3 has 13 amino acids. The CDR3 DNA is TGTGCCAGCAGCTTGTTGAGGGACAATGAGCAGTTCTTC. Amino acids: CASSLLRDNEQFF.

The rearrangement joins TRBV28 to TRBJ1-1; 9 bases match TRBD1. The CDR3 length is 13 residues. Germline V lookup: CDR1 MDHEN, CDR2 SYDVKM. Here the CDR3 DNA reads TGTGCGGAACCGGGACAGGGTGGCACTGAAGCTTTCTTT. Translating gives CAEPGQGGTEAFF.

This rearrangement joins TRBV5-8 to TRBJ1-1, with 9 bases matching TRBD1. The germline V gene encodes CDR1 SGHTS and CDR2 YDEGEE. Germline trimming cut 2 bases from V and 5 bases from J; bases unmatched to any gene: 7. The CDR3 runs 15 residues. For the CDR3, the DNA is TGTGCCAGCAGCTTAGGGGACAGGGTGCGGACTGAAGCTTTCTTT. It encodes CASSLGDRVRTEAFF.

V usage is TRBV19 and J usage is TRBJ1-4; a weak D match, TRBD1 (5 bases). There are 14 residues in the CDR3. The V gene lost 0 bases and the J gene lost 7 bases, with 9 bases spanning the gap. Germline V gene data show CDR1 as LNHDA and CDR2 as SQIVND (reference sequence). The CDR3 protein is CASSIDWGGEKLFF. CDR3 bases: TGTGCCAGTAGTATAGATTGGGGCGGTGAAAAACTGTTTTTT.